The source of this TCR beta chain is a study of identical twins. TCRdb reanalysed the 5' RACE reads using MiXCR and keeps one entry per CDR3 protein. This table holds 550,000 to 700,000 distinct CDR3 sequences, about 20% found once. CDR3 length equals 17 residues. Germline trimming cut 3 bases from V and 4 bases from J; bases unmatched to any gene: 8. A further study also used this sample, focusing on T cells expressing NK-cell markers.

The chain has TRBV12-3 or TRBV12-4 and TRBJ2-2; TRBD2 matches at 10 bases. This receptor was taken from a woman aged 18-29 years in good health. Sequenced material: PBMCs. CDR3 in DNA: TGTGCCAGCAGTTTTTCAGCGGGGGGGTATGTCACCGGGGAGCTGTTTTTT. It specifies CASSFSAGGYVTGELFF.